Listed below are T cell receptor beta chains from one sample, sequenced in a study of regulatory T cells in long-lasting Graves disease. A single record per CDR3 protein comes from TCRdb applying MiXCR to the multiplex PCR reads. The sample contains 350,000 to 500,000 distinct CDR3 sequences, around 15% of which appear only once. These data were also reused for a study on T cells in Graves' hyperthyroidism and ophthalmopathy.

Material: peripheral blood mononuclear cells (PBMCs), obtained at new diagnosis, from a patient treated with antithyroid drugs. The receptor source for this set is a woman in her forties or fifties with Graves disease. Each CDR3 is given with its conserved first and last residue. The order of the fields is CDR3 DNA, CDR3 protein, D gene, clone size, V gene, J gene. A D gene is named only where the DNA matches it firmly. The listing skips clone size in some rows; elsewhere it reads once, few, many or a size class.

TGTGCCAGCGGGGTCAGACAGGAGACCCAGTACTTC,CASGVRQETQYF,.,few,TRBV2,TRBJ2-5
TGCAGTGCTAGAGAAGACAGGATGAACACTGAAGCTTTCTTT,CSAREDRMNTEAFF,.,many,TRBV20-1,TRBJ1-1
TGTGCCAGCTCACCAGGTGGTGCAGGGCTAAGTCAGCCCCAGCATTTT,CASSPGGAGLSQPQHF,.,many,TRBV18,TRBJ1-5
TGTGCCAGCATCCGACAGGGGGAAGCAGATACGCAGTATTTT,CASIRQGEADTQYF,TRBD1,many,TRBV12-3/TRBV12-4,TRBJ2-3
TGTGCCATCAAGGGACAGGATAACCAAGAGACCCAGTACTTC,CAIKGQDNQETQYF,TRBD1,many,TRBV10-3,TRBJ2-5
TGCGCCAGCAGCCCCGCTTGGCAGGGTAGCACAGATACGCAGTATTTT,CASSPAWQGSTDTQYF,.,.,TRBV4-1,TRBJ2-3
TGTGCCAGCAGCGGGACAGGGGTTGCTACAGATACGCAGTATTTT,CASSGTGVATDTQYF,TRBD1,few,TRBV12-3/TRBV12-4,TRBJ2-3
TGTGCCAGCAGCCGTGAGAGTGACCCCTACGAGCAGTACTTC,CASSRESDPYEQYF,.,many,TRBV11-2,TRBJ2-7
TGTGCCAGCAGCTTTCCCGGGACCTTAAACATTCAGTACTTC,CASSFPGTLNIQYF,.,many,TRBV11-2,TRBJ2-4
TGTGCCAGCAGCTTGACTAGCGGGAGCGACAATGAGCAGTTCTTC,CASSLTSGSDNEQFF,TRBD2,many,TRBV11-2,TRBJ2-1
TGTGCCAGCAGTTTATTGGGCGGGGCCCGAGAGACCCAGTACTTC,CASSLLGGARETQYF,.,many,TRBV27,TRBJ2-5
TGCAGTGCTAGAGATCCCGGGCGCCCGGGGGGGACGCAGTATTTT,CSARDPGRPGGTQYF,TRBD2,few,TRBV20-1,TRBJ2-3
TGTGCCAGCAGCTTACCTTACGAGCAGTACTTC,CASSLPYEQYF,.,many,TRBV11-2,TRBJ2-7
TGTGCCAGCAACCTTATAAGTCATAAAAACACTGAAGCTTTCTTT,CASNLISHKNTEAFF,.,many,TRBV28,TRBJ1-1
TGTGCCAGCAGCTTTGCAGGGGGCTATGGCTACACCTTC,CASSFAGGYGYTF,TRBD1,many,TRBV7-6,TRBJ1-2
TGTGCCAGCAGTTTAATGGGGACGGCGAAAGAGACCCAGTACTTC,CASSLMGTAKETQYF,.,.,TRBV12-3/TRBV12-4,TRBJ2-5
TGTGCCAGCAGTTACTCTCTTCCACAGGGCTACGAGCAGTACTTC,CASSYSLPQGYEQYF,.,many,TRBV6-2/TRBV6-3,TRBJ2-7
TGTGCCAGCAGCCGGCTAGGAGGGATCAATGAGCAGTTCTTC,CASSRLGGINEQFF,.,.,TRBV3-1,TRBJ2-1
TGTGCCAGCAATGAGTACCAGGGGGCGGATCAGCCCCAGCATTTT,CASNEYQGADQPQHF,TRBD1,many,TRBV2,TRBJ1-5
TGCAGCGTCCTCTGGAACTATGGCTACACCTTC,CSVLWNYGYTF,.,few,TRBV29-1,TRBJ1-2
TGTGCCAGCAGTTTCTCGGGGGGGAGATACGAGCAGTACTTC,CASSFSGGRYEQYF,TRBD2,few,TRBV12-3/TRBV12-4,TRBJ2-7
TGTGCCAGCAGTTTAATAGCGGGGTTTTCCTACGAGCAGTACTTC,CASSLIAGFSYEQYF,TRBD2,many,TRBV12-3/TRBV12-4,TRBJ2-7
TGTGCCAGCAGCGCCGGACTACCCAATGAGCAGTTCTTC,CASSAGLPNEQFF,.,few,TRBV28,TRBJ2-1
TGTGCCAGCAGCCGGGCTTGGACAGGTTTAAACACCGGGGAGCTGTTTTTT,CASSRAWTGLNTGELFF,TRBD1,.,TRBV3-1,TRBJ2-2
TGTGCCACCAGTGAGATGGGGTCCTATGGCTACACCTTC,CATSEMGSYGYTF,.,few,TRBV24-1,TRBJ1-2
TGTGCCAGTAATGGGGGACTCGGGACAGGGTTCAATCAGCCCCAGCATTTT,CASNGGLGTGFNQPQHF,TRBD1,.,TRBV19,TRBJ1-5
TGTGCCAGCAGCCAACTGATGGGAGCTAATGAAAAACTGTTTTTT,CASSQLMGANEKLFF,.,.,TRBV3-1,TRBJ1-4
TGTGCCAGCAGCTTAACCCCGGGACAGGGTTACGAGCAGTACTTC,CASSLTPGQGYEQYF,TRBD1,many,TRBV11-2,TRBJ2-7
TGTGCCTGGAGCAAACAGGTTGGAATAGTCGGGGGAACTGAAGCTTTCTTT,CAWSKQVGIVGGTEAFF,.,few,TRBV30,TRBJ1-1
TGCGCCAGCAGCCAAGTTGTAGCGGGAGTAACCGTTGGAAACATTCAGTACTTC,CASSQVVAGVTVGNIQYF,TRBD2,.,TRBV4-1,TRBJ2-4
TGTGCCAGCAGGACCCTAGAAACAAGTGAGCAGTTCTTC,CASRTLETSEQFF,.,.,TRBV27,TRBJ2-1
TGTGCCAGCAGCAACCGGGACACCCAGTACACCATATATTTT,CASSNRDTQYTIYF,.,few,TRBV7-2,TRBJ1-3
TGTGCCAGCAGCGTATCCAGCACAGATACGCAGTATTTT,CASSVSSTDTQYF,.,many,TRBV9,TRBJ2-3
TGTGCCACCAGCAGAGATCGGGGTGAAAAACTGTTTTTT,CATSRDRGEKLFF,.,few,TRBV15,TRBJ1-4
TGTGCCAGCGGTACCCGGCGAGCAGGGACGTCTAACTATGGCTACACCTTC,CASGTRRAGTSNYGYTF,.,few,TRBV27,TRBJ1-2
TGTGCCAGCAGTTTGGACGGGGCCGACTCTGGAAACACCATATATTTT,CASSLDGADSGNTIYF,.,few,TRBV28,TRBJ1-3
TGTGCCAGCTGCTCCGGGCACACAGATACGCAGTATTTT,CASCSGHTDTQYF,.,few,TRBV6-1,TRBJ2-3
TGCGCCAGCAGTCCCGGACTAGCGGAGGACAATGAGCAGTTCTTC,CASSPGLAEDNEQFF,TRBD2,many,TRBV5-1,TRBJ2-1
TGTGCCAGTAGTAGGGACAATACTGAGCAGTTCTTC,CASSRDNTEQFF,.,few,TRBV19,TRBJ2-1
TGTGCCAGCAGTTTATCACCCCTCCCGACAGACCATACGCAGTATTTT,CASSLSPLPTDHTQYF,.,many,TRBV27,TRBJ2-3
TGTGCCAGCAGCTTATGGGGGGGCTCTGGGGCCAACGTCCTGACTTTC,CASSLWGGSGANVLTF,TRBD2,few,TRBV7-6,TRBJ2-6
TGCAGTGCCCCCCAGCGGGGCTCCTACGAGCAGTACTTC,CSAPQRGSYEQYF,TRBD2,.,TRBV20-1,TRBJ2-7